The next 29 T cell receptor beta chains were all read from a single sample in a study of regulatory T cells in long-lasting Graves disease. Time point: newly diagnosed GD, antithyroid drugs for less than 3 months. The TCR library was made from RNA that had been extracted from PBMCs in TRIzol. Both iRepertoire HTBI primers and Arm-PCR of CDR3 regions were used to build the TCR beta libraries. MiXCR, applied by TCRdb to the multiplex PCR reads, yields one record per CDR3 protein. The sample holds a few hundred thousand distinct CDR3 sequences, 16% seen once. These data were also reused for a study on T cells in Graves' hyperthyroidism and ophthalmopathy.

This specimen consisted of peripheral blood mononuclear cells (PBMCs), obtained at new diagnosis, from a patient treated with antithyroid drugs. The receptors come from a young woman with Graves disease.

The CDR3 sequence is CASSPQRNYGYTF. In DNA form, the CDR3 reads TGTGCCAGCAGCCCCCAGAGAAACTATGGCTACACCTTC. This sequence joins TRBV7-9 and TRBJ1-2; unclear D gene. The length of the CDR3 is 13 residues. CDR1 is SEHNR and CDR2 is FQNEAQ in the germline V gene (reference sequence). The V end lost 5 bases, the J end lost 2 bases, and 9 bases lay between the germline ends.

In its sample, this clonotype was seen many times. The CDR3 DNA reads as TGCGCCAGCAGCTTGAACGTCGGCACAGATACGCAGTATTTT. This codes for CASSLNVGTDTQYF. The V call is TRBV5-1, the J call TRBJ2-3, with D unclear. The CDR3 is 14 amino acids. V shed 1 base and J shed 1 base, with 7 bases lying between them. Germline V gene lookup returns CDR1 SGHRS and CDR2 YFSETQ.

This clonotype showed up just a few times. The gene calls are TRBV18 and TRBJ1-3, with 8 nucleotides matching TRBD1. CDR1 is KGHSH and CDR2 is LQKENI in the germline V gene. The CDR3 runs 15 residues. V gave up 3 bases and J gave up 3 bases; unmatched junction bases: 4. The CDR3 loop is CASSPPDRDGNTIYF. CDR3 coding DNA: TGTGCCAGCTCACCCCCGGACAGGGATGGAAACACCATATATTTT.

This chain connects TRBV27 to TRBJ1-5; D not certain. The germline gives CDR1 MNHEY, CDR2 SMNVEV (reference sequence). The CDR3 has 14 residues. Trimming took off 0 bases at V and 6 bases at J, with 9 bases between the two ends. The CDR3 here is CASSLSGWGQPQHF. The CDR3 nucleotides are TGTGCCAGCAGTTTATCGGGGTGGGGTCAGCCCCAGCATTTT.

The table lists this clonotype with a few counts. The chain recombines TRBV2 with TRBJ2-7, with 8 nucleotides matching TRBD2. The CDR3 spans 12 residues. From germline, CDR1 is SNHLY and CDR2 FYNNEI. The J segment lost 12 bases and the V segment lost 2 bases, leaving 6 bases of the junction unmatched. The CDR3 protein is CASSEQGTRTYF. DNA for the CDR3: TGTGCCAGCAGTGAACAAGGGACTAGGACGTACTTC.

The CDR3 bases are TGTGCCAGTAGTGCCGCCTATGGCTACACCTTC. It yields the protein CASSAAYGYTF. This chain joins TRBV19 and TRBJ1-2; D gene ambiguous. The germline CDR1 and CDR2 sequences are LNHDA and SQIVND (reference sequence). This CDR3 comprises 11 residues. V lost 5 bases, J lost 4 bases, and 5 bases lay in between.

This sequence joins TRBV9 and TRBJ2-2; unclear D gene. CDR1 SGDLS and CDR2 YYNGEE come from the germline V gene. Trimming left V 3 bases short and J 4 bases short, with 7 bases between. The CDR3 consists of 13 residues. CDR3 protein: CASSEGFTGELFF. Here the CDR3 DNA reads TGTGCCAGCAGCGAAGGGTTCACCGGGGAGCTGTTTTTT.

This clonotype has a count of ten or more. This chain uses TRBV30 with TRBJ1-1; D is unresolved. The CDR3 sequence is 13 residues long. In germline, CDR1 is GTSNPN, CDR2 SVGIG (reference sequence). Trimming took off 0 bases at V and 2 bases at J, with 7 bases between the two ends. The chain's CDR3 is CAWSVLRNTEAFF. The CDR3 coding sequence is TGTGCCTGGAGTGTTCTGAGAAACACTGAAGCTTTCTTT.

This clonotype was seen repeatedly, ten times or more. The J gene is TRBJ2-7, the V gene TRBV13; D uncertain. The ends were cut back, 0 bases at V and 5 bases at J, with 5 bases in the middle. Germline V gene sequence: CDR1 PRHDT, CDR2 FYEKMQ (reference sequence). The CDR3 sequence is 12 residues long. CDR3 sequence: CASSLGSDEQYF. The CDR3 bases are TGTGCCAGCAGCTTAGGATCGGACGAGCAGTACTTC.

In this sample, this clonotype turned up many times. The CDR3 DNA reads TGTGCCAGCAGTTTAGTTCGCGCGGTCTCCTACAATGAGCAGTTCTTC. Its translation is CASSLVRAVSYNEQFF. This chain links TRBV12-3 or TRBV12-4 with TRBJ2-1; D uncertain. This CDR3 contains 16 residues. The germline V and J ends were trimmed by 1 base and 0 bases, with 10 bases remaining between them.

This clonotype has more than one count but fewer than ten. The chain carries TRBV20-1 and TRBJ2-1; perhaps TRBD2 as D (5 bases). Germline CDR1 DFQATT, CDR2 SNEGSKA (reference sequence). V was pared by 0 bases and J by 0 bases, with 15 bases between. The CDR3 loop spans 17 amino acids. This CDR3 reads CSARDYGGSSSYNEQFF. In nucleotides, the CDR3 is TGCAGTGCTAGAGATTACGGCGGGTCGAGCTCCTACAATGAGCAGTTCTTC.

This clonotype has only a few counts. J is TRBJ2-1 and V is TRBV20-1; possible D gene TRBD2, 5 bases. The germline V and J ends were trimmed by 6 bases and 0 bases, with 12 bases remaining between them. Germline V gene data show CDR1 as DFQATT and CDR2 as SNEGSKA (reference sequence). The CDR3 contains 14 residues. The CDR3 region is CSAKSGRSYNEQFF. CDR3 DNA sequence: TGCAGTGCCAAAAGCGGCCGCTCCTACAATGAGCAGTTCTTC.

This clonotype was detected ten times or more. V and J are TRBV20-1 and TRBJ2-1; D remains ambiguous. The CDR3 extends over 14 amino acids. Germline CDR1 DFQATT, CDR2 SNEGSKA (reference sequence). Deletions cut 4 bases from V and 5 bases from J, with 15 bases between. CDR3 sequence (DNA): TGCAGTGCTACGTCTTGGAGTATAAACAATGAGCAGTTCTTC. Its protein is CSATSWSINNEQFF.

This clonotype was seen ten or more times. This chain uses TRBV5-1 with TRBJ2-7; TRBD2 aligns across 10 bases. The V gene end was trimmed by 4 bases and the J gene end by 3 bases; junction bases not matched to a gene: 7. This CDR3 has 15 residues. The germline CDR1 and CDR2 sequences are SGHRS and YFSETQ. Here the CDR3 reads CASSPRTSGNYEQYF. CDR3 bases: TGCGCCAGCAGCCCGAGGACTAGCGGTAACTACGAGCAGTACTTC.

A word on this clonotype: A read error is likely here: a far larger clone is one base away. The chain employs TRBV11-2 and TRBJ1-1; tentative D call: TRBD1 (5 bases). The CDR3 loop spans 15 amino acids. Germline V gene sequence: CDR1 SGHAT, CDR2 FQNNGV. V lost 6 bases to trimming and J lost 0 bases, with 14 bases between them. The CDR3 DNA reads TGTGCCAGCAGTTTTAGGACAAGGCTGAACACTGAAGCTTTCTTT. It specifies CASSFRTRLNTEAFF. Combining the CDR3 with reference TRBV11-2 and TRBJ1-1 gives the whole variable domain EAGVAQSPRYKIIEKRQSVAFWCNPISGHATLYWYQQILGQGPKLLIQFQNNGVVDDSQLPKDRFSAERLKGVDSTLKIQPAKLEDSAVYLCASSFRTRLNTEAFFGQGTRLTVV.

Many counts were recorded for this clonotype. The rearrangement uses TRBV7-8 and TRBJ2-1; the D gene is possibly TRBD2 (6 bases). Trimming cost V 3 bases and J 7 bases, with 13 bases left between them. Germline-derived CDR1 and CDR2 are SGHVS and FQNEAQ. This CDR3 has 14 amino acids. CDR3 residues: CASSFSMGGNEQFF. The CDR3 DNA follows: TGTGCCAGCAGCTTCTCCATGGGGGGAAATGAGCAGTTCTTC.

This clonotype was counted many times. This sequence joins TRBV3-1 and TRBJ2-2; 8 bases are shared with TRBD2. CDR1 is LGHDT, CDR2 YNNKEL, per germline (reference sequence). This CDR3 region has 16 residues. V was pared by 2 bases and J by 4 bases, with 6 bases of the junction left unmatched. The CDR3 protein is CASSQKGLGGTGELFF. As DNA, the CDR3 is TGTGCCAGCAGCCAAAAGGGACTAGGTGGCACCGGGGAGCTGTTTTTT. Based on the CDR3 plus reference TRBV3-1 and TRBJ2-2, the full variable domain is DTAVSQTPKYLVTQMGNDKSIKCEQNLGHDTMYWYKQDSKKFLKIMFSYNNKELIINETVPNRFSPKSPDKAHLNLHINSLELGDSAVYFCASSQKGLGGTGELFFGEGSRLTVL.

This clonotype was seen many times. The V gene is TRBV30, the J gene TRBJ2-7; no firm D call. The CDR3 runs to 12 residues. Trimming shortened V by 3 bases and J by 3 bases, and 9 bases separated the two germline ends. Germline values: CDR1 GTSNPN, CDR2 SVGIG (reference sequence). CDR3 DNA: TGTGCCTGGAGCCGTACGAACTACGAGCAGTACTTC. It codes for CAWSRTNYEQYF.

Here the CDR3 DNA reads TGTGCCAGCAGCTTAGTTCTAGCGGGGCGGTCAGATACGCAGTATTTT. Its protein is CASSLVLAGRSDTQYF. The V and J genes are TRBV7-2 and TRBJ2-3; 9 nucleotides line up with TRBD2. The V and J ends lost 1 base and 4 bases, in that order; junction bases with no gene match: 6. The CDR3 contains 16 residues. CDR1 is SGHTA, CDR2 FQGNSA, per germline.

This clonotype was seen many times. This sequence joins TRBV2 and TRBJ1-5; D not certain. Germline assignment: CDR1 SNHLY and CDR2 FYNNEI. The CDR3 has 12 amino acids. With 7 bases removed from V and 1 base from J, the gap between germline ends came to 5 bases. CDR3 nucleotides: TGTGCCAGCAAGAAAAGCAATCAGCCCCAGCATTTT. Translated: CASKKSNQPQHF.

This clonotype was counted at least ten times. Here the CDR3 DNA reads TGTGCCAGCAGCTTAAGGCCCGGGGATGTTGACTATGGCTACACCTTC. This translates into CASSLRPGDVDYGYTF. The V call is TRBV11-1, the J call TRBJ1-2; D call uncertain. This CDR3 region has 16 residues. V was trimmed by 2 bases and J by 3 bases, leaving 16 bases between them. Germline lookup yields CDR1 SGHAT and CDR2 FQDESV (reference sequence). The complete variable domain, with remaining parts taken from reference TRBV11-1 and TRBJ1-2, reads EAEVAQSPRYKITEKSQAVAFWCDPISGHATLYWYRQILGQGPELLVQFQDESVVDDSQLPKDRFSAERLKGVDSTLKIQPAELGDSAMYLCASSLRPGDVDYGYTFGSGTRLTVV.

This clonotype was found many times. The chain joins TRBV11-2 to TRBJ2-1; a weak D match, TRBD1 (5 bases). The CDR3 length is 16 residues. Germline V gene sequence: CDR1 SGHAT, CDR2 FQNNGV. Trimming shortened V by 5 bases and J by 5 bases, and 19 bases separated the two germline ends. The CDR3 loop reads CASSQWGRRTNNEQFF. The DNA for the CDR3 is TGTGCCAGCAGCCAGTGGGGCCGGCGGACCAACAATGAGCAGTTCTTC.

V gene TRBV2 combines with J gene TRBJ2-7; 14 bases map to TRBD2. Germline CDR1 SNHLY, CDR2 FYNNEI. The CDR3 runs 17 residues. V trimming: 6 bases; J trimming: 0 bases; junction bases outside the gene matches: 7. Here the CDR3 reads CASRPGLAGELSYEQYF. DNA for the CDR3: TGTGCCAGCAGACCGGGACTAGCGGGAGAGCTCTCCTACGAGCAGTACTTC.

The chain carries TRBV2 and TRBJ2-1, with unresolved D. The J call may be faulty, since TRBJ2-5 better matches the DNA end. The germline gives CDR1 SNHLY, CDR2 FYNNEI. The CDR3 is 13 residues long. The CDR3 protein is CASSLDGMETQYF. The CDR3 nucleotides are TGTGCCAGCAGCTTAGATGGGATGGAGACCCAGTACTTC.

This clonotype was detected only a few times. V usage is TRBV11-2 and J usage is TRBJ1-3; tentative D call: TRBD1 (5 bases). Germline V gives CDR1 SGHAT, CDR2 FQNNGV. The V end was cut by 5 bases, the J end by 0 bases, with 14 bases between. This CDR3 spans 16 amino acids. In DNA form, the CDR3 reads TGTGCCAGCAGCCCGCCGGGACCTAGCTCTGGAAACACCATATATTTT. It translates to CASSPPGPSSGNTIYF.

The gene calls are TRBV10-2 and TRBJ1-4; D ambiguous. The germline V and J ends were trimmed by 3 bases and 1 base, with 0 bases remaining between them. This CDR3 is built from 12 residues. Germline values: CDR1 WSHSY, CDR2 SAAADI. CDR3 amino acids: CASSETNEKLFF. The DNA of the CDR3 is TGCGCCAGCAGTGAAACTAATGAAAAACTGTTTTTT.

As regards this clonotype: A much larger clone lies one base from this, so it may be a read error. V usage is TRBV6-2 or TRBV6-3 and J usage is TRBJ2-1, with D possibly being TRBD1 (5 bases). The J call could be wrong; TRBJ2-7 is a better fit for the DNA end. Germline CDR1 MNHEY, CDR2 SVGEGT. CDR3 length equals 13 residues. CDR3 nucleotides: TGTGCCAGCAGTTATGGGGCTTACAATGAGCAGTACTTC. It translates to CASSYGAYNEQYF.

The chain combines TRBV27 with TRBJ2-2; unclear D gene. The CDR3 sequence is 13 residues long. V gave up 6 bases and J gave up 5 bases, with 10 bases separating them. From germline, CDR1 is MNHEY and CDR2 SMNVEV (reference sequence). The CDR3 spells CASSELATGELFF. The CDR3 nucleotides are TGTGCCAGCAGCGAACTGGCTACCGGGGAGCTGTTTTTT.

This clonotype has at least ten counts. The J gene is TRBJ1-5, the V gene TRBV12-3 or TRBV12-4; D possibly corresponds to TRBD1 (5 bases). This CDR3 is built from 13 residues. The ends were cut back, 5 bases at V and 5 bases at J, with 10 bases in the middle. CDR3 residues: CASSPGGYQPQHF. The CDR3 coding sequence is TGTGCCAGCAGTCCCGGGGGATATCAGCCCCAGCATTTT.